Listed below are T cell receptor beta chains from one sample, sequenced in a study of blood T cell repertoires in COVID-19. Sequencing was performed with immunoSEQ multiplex PCR; in TCRdb, only in-frame clones are kept and a portion is missing. The table lists approximately 89,000 clones, around 80% of them singletons. Sequencing used peripheral blood. Receptors originate from a human donor in a cohort sampled during active COVID-19. CDR3s include the opening cysteine and the closing phenylalanine or tryptophan. D genes are given only for firm matches. The size of a clone is reported for some rows only, either as once, few or many, or as a class for expanded clones.

D gene: TRBD1; clone size: once; J gene: TRBJ1-1; V gene: TRBV20-1; CDR3 DNA: TGCAGTGCTAGTCCCCCGGGACAGATGAACACTGAAGCTTTCTTT; CDR3 protein: CSASPPGQMNTEAFF
D gene: .; clone size: .; J gene: TRBJ1-1; V gene: TRBV12-3/TRBV12-4; CDR3 DNA: TGTGCCAGCAGTTTAGGAGGGGGTACTGAAGCTTTCTTT; CDR3 protein: CASSLGGGTEAFF
D gene: .; clone size: .; J gene: TRBJ2-7; V gene: TRBV3-1/TRBV3-2; CDR3 DNA: TGTGCCAGCAGCCAGACTAGAGAATCCTACGAGCAGTACTTC; CDR3 protein: CASSQTRESYEQYF
D gene: TRBD2; clone size: .; J gene: TRBJ2-7; V gene: TRBV6-6; CDR3 DNA: TGTGCCAGCAGTTCCCGCGGGGGGACGGGAGAGCAGTACTTC; CDR3 protein: CASSSRGGTGEQYF
D gene: TRBD2; clone size: few; J gene: TRBJ2-1; V gene: TRBV7-2; CDR3 DNA: TGTGCCAGCAGCTTAGTCGCGGGAGGGGACTACAATGAGCAGTTCTTC; CDR3 protein: CASSLVAGGDYNEQFF
D gene: TRBD1; clone size: .; J gene: TRBJ1-2; V gene: TRBV5-5; CDR3 DNA: TGTGCCAGCAGAAACCGGGACAGGAACTATGGCTACACCTTC; CDR3 protein: CASRNRDRNYGYTF
D gene: TRBD1; clone size: .; J gene: TRBJ2-7; V gene: TRBV23-1; CDR3 DNA: TGCGCCAGCAGTCAGCCACCTTCTAGAATTAAGACAGGGGGCTGCAACGAGCAGTACTTC; CDR3 protein: CASSQPPSRIKTGGCNEQYF
D gene: TRBD1; clone size: .; J gene: TRBJ2-7; V gene: TRBV6-6; CDR3 DNA: TGTGCCAGCAGTCCTCGGACAGGGAGGTCCTACGAGCAGTACTTC; CDR3 protein: CASSPRTGRSYEQYF
D gene: .; clone size: .; J gene: TRBJ1-6; V gene: TRBV30; CDR3 DNA: TGTGCCTGGCTTACAGCTGGTCTCTATAATTCACCCCTCCACTTT; CDR3 protein: CAWLTAGLYNSPLHF
D gene: .; clone size: hyperexpanded; J gene: TRBJ1-1; V gene: TRBV6-4; CDR3 DNA: TGTGCCAGTAGAGGGAACACTGAAGCTTTCTTT; CDR3 protein: CASRGNTEAFF
D gene: TRBD2; clone size: .; J gene: TRBJ2-7; V gene: TRBV10-2; CDR3 DNA: TGCGCCAGCAGACCCCCGACTAGCGGGAGAACCTACGAGCAGTACTTC; CDR3 protein: CASRPPTSGRTYEQYF
D gene: TRBD2; clone size: .; J gene: TRBJ2-7; V gene: TRBV3-1/TRBV3-2; CDR3 DNA: TGTGCCAGCAGCCCCGGGACTAGCGTCGGAGAGCAGTACTTC; CDR3 protein: CASSPGTSVGEQYF
D gene: .; clone size: once; J gene: TRBJ2-7; V gene: TRBV21-1; CDR3 DNA: TGTGCCAGCAGGGACACAAGCGGGCACTTC; CDR3 protein: CASRDTSGHF
D gene: .; clone size: once; J gene: TRBJ1-1; V gene: TRBV11-2; CDR3 DNA: TGTGCCAGCAGCCCGATCGGAGAGTATAGCACTGAAGCTTTCTTT; CDR3 protein: CASSPIGEYSTEAFF
D gene: TRBD2; clone size: .; J gene: TRBJ2-3; V gene: TRBV27; CDR3 DNA: TGTGCCAGCAGTTTGGGAGGGATCTCAGATACGCAGTATTTT; CDR3 protein: CASSLGGISDTQYF
D gene: .; clone size: many; J gene: TRBJ2-6; V gene: TRBV30; CDR3 DNA: TGTGCCTGGAGTTTTAGGGCCAACGTCCTGACTTTC; CDR3 protein: CAWSFRANVLTF
D gene: TRBD1; clone size: .; J gene: TRBJ2-2; V gene: TRBV5-6; CDR3 DNA: TGTGCCAGCAGCTTGAGGGGGCTGGGCACCGGGGAGCTGTTTTTT; CDR3 protein: CASSLRGLGTGELFF
D gene: .; clone size: .; J gene: TRBJ1-6; V gene: TRBV27; CDR3 DNA: TGTGCCAGCACCCAGGGCAGTAATTCACCCCTCCACTTT; CDR3 protein: CASTQGSNSPLHF
D gene: .; clone size: .; J gene: TRBJ1-3; V gene: TRBV30; CDR3 DNA: TGTGCCTGGAGGGGACGGGACAACTCTGGAAACACCATATATTTT; CDR3 protein: CAWRGRDNSGNTIYF
D gene: .; clone size: .; J gene: TRBJ1-1; V gene: TRBV7-6; CDR3 DNA: TGTGCCAGCAGCTTAGCGTTTGAGGGTAGGAGAACTGAAGCTTTCTTT; CDR3 protein: CASSLAFEGRRTEAFF
D gene: TRBD2; clone size: .; J gene: TRBJ2-7; V gene: TRBV10-3; CDR3 DNA: TGTGCCATCACTCAGGGACTAGCGCTCTACGAGCAGTACTTC; CDR3 protein: CAITQGLALYEQYF
D gene: .; clone size: .; J gene: TRBJ1-1; V gene: TRBV6-5; CDR3 DNA: TGTGCCAGCAATCACGAGGTGGGCACTGAAGCTTTCTTT; CDR3 protein: CASNHEVGTEAFF
D gene: .; clone size: few; J gene: TRBJ1-1; V gene: TRBV5-1; CDR3 DNA: TGCGCCAGCAGCTCAACAATCTCCGGGCGGGGAACCATGAACACTGAAGCTTTCTTT; CDR3 protein: CASSSTISGRGTMNTEAFF
D gene: .; clone size: .; J gene: TRBJ2-5; V gene: TRBV7-3; CDR3 DNA: TGTGCCAGCAGCTCCTCCGGGACTTCTCAAGAGACCCAGTACTTC; CDR3 protein: CASSSSGTSQETQYF
D gene: .; clone size: .; J gene: TRBJ2-7; V gene: TRBV7-2; CDR3 DNA: TGTGCCAGCAGCAGATCCCGGGAGTGGCAGTACTTC; CDR3 protein: CASSRSREWQYF
D gene: TRBD1; clone size: once; J gene: TRBJ1-2; V gene: TRBV14; CDR3 DNA: TGTGCCAGCAGCCAGGGACAGGGTGTTATTAACTATGGCTACACCTTC; CDR3 protein: CASSQGQGVINYGYTF
D gene: .; clone size: .; J gene: TRBJ1-1; V gene: TRBV3-1/TRBV3-2; CDR3 DNA: TGTGCCAGCAGCCAAGTGGGAGGGGAGAGTGAAGCTTTCTTT; CDR3 protein: CASSQVGGESEAFF
D gene: TRBD1; clone size: .; J gene: TRBJ2-2; V gene: TRBV5-8; CDR3 DNA: TGTGCCAGCGGTGGACAGGGGGCGAAGAGCGGGACCTCGAACACCGGGGAGCTGTTTTTT; CDR3 protein: CASGGQGAKSGTSNTGELFF
D gene: .; clone size: few; J gene: TRBJ2-1; V gene: TRBV5-1; CDR3 DNA: TGCGCCAGCAGCTTGACAGGTCCTACCTACAATGAGCAGTTCTTC; CDR3 protein: CASSLTGPTYNEQFF
D gene: .; clone size: few; J gene: TRBJ2-1; V gene: TRBV2; CDR3 DNA: TGTGCCAGCATGGTAGCGGAATACAATGAGCAGTTCTTC; CDR3 protein: CASMVAEYNEQFF
D gene: TRBD2; clone size: .; J gene: TRBJ2-3; V gene: TRBV11-2; CDR3 DNA: TGTGCCAGCAGCTTGGGGGGGGGAAATACGCAGTATTTT; CDR3 protein: CASSLGGGNTQYF
D gene: TRBD2; clone size: .; J gene: TRBJ2-7; V gene: TRBV3-1/TRBV3-2; CDR3 DNA: TGTGCCAGCAGCCAAGAGGGCGGGAGCTCCTACGAGCAGTACTTC; CDR3 protein: CASSQEGGSSYEQYF
D gene: TRBD2; clone size: once; J gene: TRBJ2-1; V gene: TRBV5-6; CDR3 DNA: TGTGCCAGCAGCTTGGGACTAGCGGGAGCGGAGCAGTTCTTC; CDR3 protein: CASSLGLAGAEQFF
D gene: .; clone size: .; J gene: TRBJ2-3; V gene: TRBV7-3; CDR3 DNA: TGTGCCAGCAGCCCCGGGGGTGGGGCAGATACGCAGTATTTT; CDR3 protein: CASSPGGGADTQYF
D gene: TRBD2; clone size: .; J gene: TRBJ2-1; V gene: TRBV29-1; CDR3 DNA: TGCAGCGTTGGTGGGGGGGAACTAGCGGGATGGTACTCCTACAATGAGCAGTTCTTC; CDR3 protein: CSVGGGELAGWYSYNEQFF
D gene: .; clone size: .; J gene: TRBJ2-6; V gene: TRBV5-1; CDR3 DNA: TGCGCCAGCAGCTTGTACTCTGGGGCCAACGTCCTGACTTTC; CDR3 protein: CASSLYSGANVLTF
D gene: TRBD1; clone size: .; J gene: TRBJ1-2; V gene: TRBV5-1; CDR3 DNA: TGCGCCAGCAGCGGTACAGGGGACTATGGCTACACCTTC; CDR3 protein: CASSGTGDYGYTF
D gene: .; clone size: .; J gene: TRBJ2-1; V gene: TRBV2; CDR3 DNA: TGTGCCAGCAGTGAAGGGAGACCCGTGGGTAGTGAGCAGTTCTTC; CDR3 protein: CASSEGRPVGSEQFF
D gene: TRBD1; clone size: .; J gene: TRBJ1-2; V gene: TRBV18; CDR3 DNA: TGTGCCAGCTCACCGGGACAGTTCTATGGCTACACCTTC; CDR3 protein: CASSPGQFYGYTF
D gene: .; clone size: few; J gene: TRBJ1-6; V gene: TRBV3-1/TRBV3-2; CDR3 DNA: TGTGCCAGCAGCCCCCGCGACAGTTATAATTCACCCCTCCACTTT; CDR3 protein: CASSPRDSYNSPLHF
D gene: TRBD1; clone size: .; J gene: TRBJ2-7; V gene: TRBV9; CDR3 DNA: TGTGCCAGCAGCCCTACAGGGGGCGCTTCCTACGAGCAGTACTTC; CDR3 protein: CASSPTGGASYEQYF
D gene: .; clone size: once; J gene: TRBJ1-3; V gene: TRBV9; CDR3 DNA: TGTGCCAGCACGCCCGAGTTCGTCGGAAACACCATATATTTT; CDR3 protein: CASTPEFVGNTIYF